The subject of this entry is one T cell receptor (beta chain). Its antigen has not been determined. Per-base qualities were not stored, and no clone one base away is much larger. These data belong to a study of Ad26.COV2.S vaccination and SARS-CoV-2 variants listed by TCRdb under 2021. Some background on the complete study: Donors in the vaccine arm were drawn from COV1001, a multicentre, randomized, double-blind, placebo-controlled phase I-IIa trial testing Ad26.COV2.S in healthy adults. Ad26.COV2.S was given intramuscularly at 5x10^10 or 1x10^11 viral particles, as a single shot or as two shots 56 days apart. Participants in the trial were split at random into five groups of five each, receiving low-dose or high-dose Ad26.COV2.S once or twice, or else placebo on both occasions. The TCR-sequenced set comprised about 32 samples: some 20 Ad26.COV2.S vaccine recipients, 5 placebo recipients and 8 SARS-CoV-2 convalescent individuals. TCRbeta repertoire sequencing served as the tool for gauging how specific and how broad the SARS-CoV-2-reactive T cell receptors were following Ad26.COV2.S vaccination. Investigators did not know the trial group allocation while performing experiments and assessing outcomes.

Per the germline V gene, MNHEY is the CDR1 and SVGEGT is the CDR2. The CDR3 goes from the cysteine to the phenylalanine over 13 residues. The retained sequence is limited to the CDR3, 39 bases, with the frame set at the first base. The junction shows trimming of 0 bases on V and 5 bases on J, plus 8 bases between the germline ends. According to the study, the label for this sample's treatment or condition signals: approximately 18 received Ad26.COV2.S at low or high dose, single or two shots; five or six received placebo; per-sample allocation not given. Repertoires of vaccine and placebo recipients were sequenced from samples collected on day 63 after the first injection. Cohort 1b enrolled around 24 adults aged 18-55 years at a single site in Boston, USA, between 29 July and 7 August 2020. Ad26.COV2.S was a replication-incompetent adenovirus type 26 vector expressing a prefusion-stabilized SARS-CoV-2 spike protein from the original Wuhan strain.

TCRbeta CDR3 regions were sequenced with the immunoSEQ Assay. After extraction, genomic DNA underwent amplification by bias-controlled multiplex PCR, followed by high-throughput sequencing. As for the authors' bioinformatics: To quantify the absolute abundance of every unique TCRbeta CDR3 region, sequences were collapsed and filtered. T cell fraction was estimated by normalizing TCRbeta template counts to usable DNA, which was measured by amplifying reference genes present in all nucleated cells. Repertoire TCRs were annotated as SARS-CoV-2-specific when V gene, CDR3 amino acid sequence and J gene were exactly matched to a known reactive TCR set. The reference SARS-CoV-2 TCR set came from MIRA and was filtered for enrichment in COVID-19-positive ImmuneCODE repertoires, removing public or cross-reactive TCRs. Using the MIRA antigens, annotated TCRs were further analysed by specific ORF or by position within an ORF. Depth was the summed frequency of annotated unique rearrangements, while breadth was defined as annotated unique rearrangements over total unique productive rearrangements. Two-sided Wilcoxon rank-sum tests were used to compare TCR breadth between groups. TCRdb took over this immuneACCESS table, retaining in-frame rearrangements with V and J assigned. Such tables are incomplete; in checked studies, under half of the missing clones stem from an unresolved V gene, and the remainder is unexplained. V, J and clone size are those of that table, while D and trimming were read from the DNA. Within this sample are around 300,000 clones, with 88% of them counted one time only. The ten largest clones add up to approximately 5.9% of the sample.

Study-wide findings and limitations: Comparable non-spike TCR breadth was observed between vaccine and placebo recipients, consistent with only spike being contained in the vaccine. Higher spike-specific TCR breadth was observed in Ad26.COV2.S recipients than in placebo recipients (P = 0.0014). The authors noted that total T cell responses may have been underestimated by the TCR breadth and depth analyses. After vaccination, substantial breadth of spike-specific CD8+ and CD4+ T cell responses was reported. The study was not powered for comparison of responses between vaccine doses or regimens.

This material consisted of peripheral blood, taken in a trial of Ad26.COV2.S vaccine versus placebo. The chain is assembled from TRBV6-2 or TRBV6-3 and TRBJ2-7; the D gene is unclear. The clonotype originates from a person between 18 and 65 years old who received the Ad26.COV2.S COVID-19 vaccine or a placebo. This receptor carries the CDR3 CASSYSLTNEQYF. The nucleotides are TGTGCCAGCAGTTACTCGTTGACGAACGAGCAGTACTTC.